The 21 T cell receptor beta chains presented below share a single source sample, sequenced in a study of T cell responses to AZD1222 COVID-19 vaccine (dated by TCRdb to the early 2020s). Receptors were amplified or captured by the immunoSEQ multiplex PCR assay. TCRdb limited this immuneACCESS table to in-frame rearrangements with V and J called. A share of clones is missing; checked studies link under half to unresolved V genes, and the rest is unexplained. This sample is represented by roughly 100,000 clones; 90% of them were singletons. Jointly, the top ten make up more than 4.5% of the sample. This specimen's time point label, per the study, means: baseline before first vaccination. The sequenced sample was peripheral blood, obtained on day 0 of AZD1222 vaccination. The receptors were gathered from an adult in good health.

This chain connects TRBV15 to TRBJ2-5; no clear D gene. Germline V gene data show CDR1 as LNHNV and CDR2 as YYDKDF (reference sequence). Between the trimmed V and J ends, which lost 1 base and 5 bases, there was a span of 5 bases. This CDR3 is built from 12 residues. The CDR3 sequence: CATSRGTETQYF. The CDR3 DNA reads TGTGCCACCAGCAGAGGTACCGAGACCCAGTACTTC.

This clone is medium-sized (0.01 to 0.1%) by share. J is TRBJ1-5 and V is TRBV10-3; tentatively, D is TRBD1 (5 bases). V dropped 0 bases and J dropped 9 bases, with 15 bases sitting between them. Germline assignment: CDR1 ENHRY and CDR2 SYGVKD. The CDR3 has 15 amino acids. The CDR3 DNA reads TGTGCCATCAGTGAGTCACCTGCTAGGGGCGTGCCCCAGCATTTT. Protein sequence: CAISESPARGVPQHF.

This clone was counted once. The CDR3 DNA follows: TGTGCCAGCAGGGGGACAGGCACAGATACGCAGTATTTT. It yields the protein CASRGTGTDTQYF. The J gene is TRBJ2-3, the V gene TRBV2; 7 bases match TRBD1. V lost 6 bases and J lost 1; bases outside the gene matches: 1. The CDR3 has 13 amino acids. CDR1 and CDR2 (germline): SNHLY, FYNNEI.

The V gene is TRBV19, the J gene TRBJ2-3; weak D call: TRBD1 (6 bases). CDR1 LNHDA and CDR2 SQIVND come from the germline V gene (reference sequence). CDR3 length equals 16 residues. The germline V and J ends were trimmed by 0 bases and 1 base, with 11 bases remaining between them. Written as DNA, the CDR3 is TGTGCCAGTAGTATAGATGGGGGCCTCGGCACAGATACGCAGTATTTT. Protein: CASSIDGGLGTDTQYF.

This clone was seen only a few times. This rearrangement joins TRBV4-3 to TRBJ2-3, with D possibly TRBD1 on 6 matching bases. The CDR3 length is 17 residues. The germline gives CDR1 LGHNA, CDR2 YSLEER. V was cut by 4 bases and J by 2 bases, with 19 bases left in between. The CDR3 loop is CASSPQGSSGPTDTQYF. CDR3 nucleotide sequence: TGCGCCAGCAGCCCCCAGGGGTCCAGCGGCCCCACAGATACGCAGTATTTT.

In DNA form, the CDR3 reads TGTGCCAGTAGTACCGGTGTCACCGGGGAGCTGTTTTTT. Translation: CASSTGVTGELFF. The rearrangement links TRBV19 to TRBJ2-2, with D uncertain. V shed 4 bases and J shed 4 bases, with 7 bases lying between them. This CDR3 comprises 13 residues. The germline gives CDR1 LNHDA, CDR2 SQIVND (reference sequence).

The J gene is TRBJ2-3, the V gene TRBV4-1; no definite D call. V lost 2 bases and J lost 6, with 18 bases in between. This CDR3 has 16 residues. Per germline, CDR1 MGHRA and CDR2 YSYEKL. CDR3 nucleotides: TGCGCCAGCAGCCAAAAGGCCGGGTCCCTGATCGATACGCAGTATTTT. It is translated as CASSQKAGSLIDTQYF.

V is TRBV7-9 and J is TRBJ1-5; 7 bases map to TRBD1. CDR1 is SEHNR, CDR2 FQNEAQ, per germline (reference sequence). This CDR3 region has 12 residues. Unmatched junction bases numbered 2, after V lost 5 bases and J lost 7 bases. The CDR3 region is CASSPGGQPQHF. CDR3 sequence (DNA): TGTGCCAGCAGCCCAGGGGGGCAGCCCCAGCATTTT.

This chain joins TRBV6-2 or TRBV6-3 and TRBJ1-5; 9 bases fit TRBD1. Germline trimming cut 4 bases from V and 3 bases from J; bases unmatched to any gene: 7. CDR1 is MNHEY, CDR2 SVGEGT, per germline. The CDR3 covers 16 residues. CDR3 bases: TGTGCCAGCAGTTCCGCGGGACAGGGCCTCAATCAGCCCCAGCATTTT. Encoded protein: CASSSAGQGLNQPQHF.

The count of this clone is one. The chain uses TRBV6-5 and TRBJ2-3, with TRBD2 matching over 7 bases. V was clipped by 10 bases and J by 0 bases; unmatched bases: 7. The CDR3 loop spans 14 amino acids. Germline lookup yields CDR1 MNHEY and CDR2 SVGAGI. The CDR3 coding sequence is TGTGCCACCAAAGCGGGACTTAGCACAGATACGCAGTATTTT. Its protein product is CATKAGLSTDTQYF.

This clone was observed once. The rearrangement joins TRBV13 to TRBJ1-6; 9 bases map to TRBD1. Germline lookup yields CDR1 PRHDT and CDR2 FYEKMQ (reference sequence). V was pared by 5 bases and J by 9 bases, with 5 bases of the junction left unmatched. CDR3 length equals 14 residues. The DNA of the CDR3 is TGTGCCAGCAGCGCGGGACAGGGAGGTTCACCCCTCCACTTT. This translates into CASSAGQGGSPLHF.

The chain combines TRBV6-5 with TRBJ2-7; the match to TRBD1 covers 9 bases. CDR1 MNHEY and CDR2 SVGAGI come from the germline V gene. The CDR3 runs 15 residues. Trimming took 5 bases from V and 2 from J; bases not matched to a gene: 7. CDR3 amino acids: CASSPRQGVTYEQYF. DNA for the CDR3: TGTGCCAGCAGTCCCCGACAGGGGGTAACCTACGAGCAGTACTTC.

Only one count was recorded for this clone. The V and J genes are TRBV3-1 (or the pseudogene TRBV3-2) and TRBJ2-4; 14 bases match TRBD2. CDR1 is LGHDT, CDR2 YNNKEL, per germline (reference sequence). The CDR3 totals 16 residues. Trimming at V came to 1 base and at J to 9 bases, leaving 5 bases not matched to a gene. The CDR3 reads CASSQGLAGGSGIQYF. Written as DNA, the CDR3 is TGTGCCAGCAGCCAAGGACTAGCGGGGGGGTCCGGCATTCAGTACTTC.

The sample holds a few counts of this clone. The rearrangement uses TRBV4-2 and TRBJ2-7; D unclear. V gave up 2 bases and J gave up 6 bases, with 11 bases separating them. Germline CDR1 reads LGHNA; CDR2 reads YNFKEQ. The CDR3 contains 13 residues. DNA for the CDR3: TGTGCCAGCAGCCAATTTCGGACCACCGAGCAGTACTTC. This encodes CASSQFRTTEQYF.

This clone was seen a single time. This chain uses TRBV5-1 with TRBJ2-1, with D unclear. CDR3 size: 20 residues. Trimming removed 2 bases at V and 0 bases at J, with 24 bases between. CDR1 is SGHRS, CDR2 YFSETQ, per germline. Here the CDR3 reads CASSFPHDFKARSSYNEQFF. CDR3 sequence (DNA): TGCGCCAGCAGCTTCCCACATGATTTCAAGGCAAGGAGCTCCTACAATGAGCAGTTCTTC.

The chain carries TRBV27 and TRBJ1-6, with unresolved D. V gave up 2 bases and J gave up 6 bases, with 8 bases separating them. The length of the CDR3 is 14 residues. Germline V gene sequence: CDR1 MNHEY, CDR2 SMNVEV (reference sequence). CDR3 sequence reads: CASSLGVRNSPLHF. In nucleotides, the CDR3 is TGTGCCAGCAGTTTAGGGGTACGTAATTCACCCCTCCACTTT.

The chain has TRBV6-5 and TRBJ1-4; the D gene is possibly TRBD1 (6 bases). This CDR3 spans 15 amino acids. Germline lookup yields CDR1 MNHEY and CDR2 SVGAGI. V lost 0 bases and J lost 4, with 9 bases in between. The CDR3 region is CASSYSAGVNEKLFF. The CDR3 coding sequence is TGTGCCAGCAGTTACTCGGCAGGGGTTAATGAAAAACTGTTTTTT.

This chain connects TRBV7-6 to TRBJ2-1; D gene ambiguous. Trimming removed 3 bases from V and 6 bases from J, with 6 bases in between. Germline V gene sequence: CDR1 SGHVS, CDR2 FNYEAQ. This CDR3 contains 12 residues. CDR3 in DNA: TGTGCCAGCAGCTTGGCAGTCAATGAGCAGTTCTTC. This codes for CASSLAVNEQFF.

J is TRBJ1-6 and V is TRBV5-4; D is perhaps TRBD1 (6 bases). The CDR3 length is 14 residues. Trimming took off 0 bases at V and 9 bases at J, with 10 bases between the two ends. Germline values: CDR1 SGHNT, CDR2 YYREEE (reference sequence). CDR3 residues: CASSLDRAGSPLHF. The CDR3 bases are TGTGCCAGCAGCTTGGACAGGGCGGGTTCACCCCTCCACTTT.

The chain recombines TRBV7-3 with TRBJ1-5; TRBD1 aligns across 7 bases. The V segment lost 2 bases and the J segment 7 bases; nucleotides outside the gene matches: 2. The CDR3 is 13 residues long. The germline V gene has CDR1 SGHTA and CDR2 FQGTGA. The CDR3 protein is CASSLDREQPQHF. The DNA of the CDR3 is TGTGCCAGCAGCTTAGACAGGGAACAGCCCCAGCATTTT. Full variable domain (remainder filled in from reference TRBV7-3 and TRBJ1-5): GAGVSQTPSNKVTEKGKYVELRCDPISGHTALYWYRQSLGQGPEFLIYFQGTGAADDSGLPNDRFFAVRPEGSVSTLKIQRTERGDSAVYLCASSLDREQPQHFGDGTRLSIL.

The CDR3 is CASSYRLSSYNEQFF. Written as DNA, the CDR3 is TGCGCCAGCAGTTATCGGTTGAGCTCCTACAATGAGCAGTTCTTC. The chain recombines TRBV5-1 with TRBJ2-1; no reliable D call. V was cut by 5 bases and J by 0 bases, with 12 bases left in between. Germline V gene lookup returns CDR1 SGHRS and CDR2 YFSETQ. CDR3 length equals 15 residues.